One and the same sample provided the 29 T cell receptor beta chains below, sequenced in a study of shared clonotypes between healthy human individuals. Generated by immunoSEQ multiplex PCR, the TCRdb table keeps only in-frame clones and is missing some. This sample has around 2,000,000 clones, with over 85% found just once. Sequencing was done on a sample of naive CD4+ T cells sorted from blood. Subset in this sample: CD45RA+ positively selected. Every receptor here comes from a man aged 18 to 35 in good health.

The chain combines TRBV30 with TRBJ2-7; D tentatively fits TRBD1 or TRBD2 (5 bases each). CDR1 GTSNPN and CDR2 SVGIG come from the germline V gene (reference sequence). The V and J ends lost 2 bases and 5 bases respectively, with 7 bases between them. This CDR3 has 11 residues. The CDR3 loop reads CAWSMGDEQYF. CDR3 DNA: TGTGCCTGGAGTATGGGGGACGAGCAGTACTTC. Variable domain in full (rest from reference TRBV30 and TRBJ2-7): SQTIHQWPATLVQPVGSPLSLECTVEGTSNPNLYWYRQAAGRGLQLLFYSVGIGQISSEVPQNLSASRPQDRQFILSSKKLLLSDSGFYLCAWSMGDEQYFGPGTRLTVT.

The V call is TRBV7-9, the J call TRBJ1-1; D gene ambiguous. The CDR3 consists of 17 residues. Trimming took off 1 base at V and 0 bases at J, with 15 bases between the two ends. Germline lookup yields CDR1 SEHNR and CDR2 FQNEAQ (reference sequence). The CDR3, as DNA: TGTGCCAGCAGCTTAGTTTCTTGGTCAGCCATGAACACTGAAGCTTTCTTT. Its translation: CASSLVSWSAMNTEAFF.

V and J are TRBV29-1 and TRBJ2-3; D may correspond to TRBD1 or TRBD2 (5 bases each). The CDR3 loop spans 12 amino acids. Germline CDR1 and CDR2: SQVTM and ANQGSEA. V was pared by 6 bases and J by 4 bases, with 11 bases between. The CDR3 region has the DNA TGCAGCGTGCACCTGGGGGCAGATACGCAGTATTTT. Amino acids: CSVHLGADTQYF.

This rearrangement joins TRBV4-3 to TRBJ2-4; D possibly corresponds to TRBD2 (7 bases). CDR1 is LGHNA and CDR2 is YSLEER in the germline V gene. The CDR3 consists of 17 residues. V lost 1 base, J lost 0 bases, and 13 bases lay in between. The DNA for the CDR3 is TGCGCCAGCAGCCAAGGCAGGGGAGGGTTAGCCAAAAACATTCAGTACTTC. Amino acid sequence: CASSQGRGGLAKNIQYF.

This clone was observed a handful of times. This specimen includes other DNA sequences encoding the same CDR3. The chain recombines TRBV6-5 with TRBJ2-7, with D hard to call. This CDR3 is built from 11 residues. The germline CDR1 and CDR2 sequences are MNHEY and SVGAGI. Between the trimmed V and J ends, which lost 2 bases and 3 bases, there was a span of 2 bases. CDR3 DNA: TGTGCCAGCAGTTACCGCTACGAGCAGTACTTC. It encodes CASSYRYEQYF.

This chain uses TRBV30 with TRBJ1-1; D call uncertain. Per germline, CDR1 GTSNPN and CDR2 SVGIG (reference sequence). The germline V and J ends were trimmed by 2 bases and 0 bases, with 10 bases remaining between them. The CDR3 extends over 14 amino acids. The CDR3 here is CAWSQQTMNTEAFF. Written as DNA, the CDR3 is TGTGCCTGGAGTCAACAGACCATGAACACTGAAGCTTTCTTT.

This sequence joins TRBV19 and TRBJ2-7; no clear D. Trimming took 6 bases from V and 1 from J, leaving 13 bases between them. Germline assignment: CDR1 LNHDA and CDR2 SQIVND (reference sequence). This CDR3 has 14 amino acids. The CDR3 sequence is CASRPNSDSYEQYF. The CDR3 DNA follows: TGTGCCAGTAGGCCGAACTCAGATTCCTACGAGCAGTACTTC.

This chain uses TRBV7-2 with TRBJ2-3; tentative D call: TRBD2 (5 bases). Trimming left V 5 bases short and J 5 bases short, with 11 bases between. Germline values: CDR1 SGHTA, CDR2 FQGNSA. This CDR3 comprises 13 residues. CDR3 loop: CASSGLSGDTQYF. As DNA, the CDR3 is TGTGCCAGCAGCGGCCTAAGCGGAGATACGCAGTATTTT.

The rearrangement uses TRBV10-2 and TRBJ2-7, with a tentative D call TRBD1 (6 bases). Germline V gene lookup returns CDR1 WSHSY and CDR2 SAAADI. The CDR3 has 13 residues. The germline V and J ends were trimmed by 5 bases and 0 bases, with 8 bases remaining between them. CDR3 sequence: CASSRQDSYEQYF. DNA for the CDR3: TGCGCCAGCAGTAGACAGGACTCCTACGAGCAGTACTTC.

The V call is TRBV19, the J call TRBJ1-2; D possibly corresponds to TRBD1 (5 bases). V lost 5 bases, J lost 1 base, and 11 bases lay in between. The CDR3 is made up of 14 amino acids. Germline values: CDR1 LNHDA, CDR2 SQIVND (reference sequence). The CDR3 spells CASSPREFNYGYTF. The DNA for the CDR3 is TGTGCCAGTAGTCCCAGGGAGTTTAACTATGGCTACACCTTC.

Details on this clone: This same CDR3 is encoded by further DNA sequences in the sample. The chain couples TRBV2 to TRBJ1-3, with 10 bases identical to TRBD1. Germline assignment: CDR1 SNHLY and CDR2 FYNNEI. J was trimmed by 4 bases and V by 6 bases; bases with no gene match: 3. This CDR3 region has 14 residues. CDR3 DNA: TGTGCCAGCAGCCGGACAGGGGGAGGAAACACCATATATTTT. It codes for CASSRTGGGNTIYF.

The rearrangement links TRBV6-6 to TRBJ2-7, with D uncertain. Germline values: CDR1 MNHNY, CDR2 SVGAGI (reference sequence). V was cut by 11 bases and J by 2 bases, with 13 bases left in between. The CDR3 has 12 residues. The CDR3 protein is CASSAVTYEQYF. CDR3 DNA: TGTGCCTCCTCAGCCGTTACCTACGAGCAGTACTTC.

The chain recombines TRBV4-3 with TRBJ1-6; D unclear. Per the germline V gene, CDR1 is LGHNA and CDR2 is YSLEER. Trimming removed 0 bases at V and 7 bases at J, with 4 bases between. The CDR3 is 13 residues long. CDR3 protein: CASSQERNSPLHF. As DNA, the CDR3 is TGCGCCAGCAGCCAAGAACGAAATTCACCCCTCCACTTT.

CDR3 bases: TGTGCCAGCAGCGCCACTAGCGGCCAAAACATTCAGTACTTC. This gives the protein CASSATSGQNIQYF. The chain couples TRBV7-2 to TRBJ2-4, with 8 nucleotides matching TRBD2. Germline loops: CDR1 SGHTA, CDR2 FQGNSA. V dropped 5 bases and J dropped 5; count of bases not matched to a gene: 5. The CDR3 has 14 amino acids.

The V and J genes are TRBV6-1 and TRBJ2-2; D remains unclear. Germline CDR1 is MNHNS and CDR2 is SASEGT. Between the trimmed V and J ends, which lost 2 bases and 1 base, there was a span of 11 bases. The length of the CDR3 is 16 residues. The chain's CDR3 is CASSEFSPENTGELFF. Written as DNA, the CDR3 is TGTGCCAGCAGTGAATTCTCCCCAGAGAACACCGGGGAGCTGTTTTTT.

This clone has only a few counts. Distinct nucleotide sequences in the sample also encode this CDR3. As DNA, the CDR3 is TGTGCCAGCAGCTTAGAGGGAAACTATGGCTACACCTTC. Translation: CASSLEGNYGYTF. This chain uses TRBV7-9 with TRBJ1-2; D remains unclear. The V end lost 1 base, the J end lost 2 bases, and 5 bases lay between the germline ends. This CDR3 region has 13 residues. Germline V gives CDR1 SEHNR, CDR2 FQNEAQ (reference sequence).

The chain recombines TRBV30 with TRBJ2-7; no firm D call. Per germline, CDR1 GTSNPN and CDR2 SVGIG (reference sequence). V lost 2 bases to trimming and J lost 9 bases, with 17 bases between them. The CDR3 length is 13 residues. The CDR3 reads CAWSPLEFKGQYF. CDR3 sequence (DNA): TGTGCCTGGAGTCCCCTGGAATTTAAAGGGCAGTACTTC.

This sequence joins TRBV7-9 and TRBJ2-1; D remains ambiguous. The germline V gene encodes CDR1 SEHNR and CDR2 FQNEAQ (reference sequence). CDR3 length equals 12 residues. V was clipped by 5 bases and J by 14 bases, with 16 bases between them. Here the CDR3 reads CASSPELYRKFF. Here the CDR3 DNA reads TGTGCCAGCAGCCCTGAGCTTTACCGTAAGTTCTTC. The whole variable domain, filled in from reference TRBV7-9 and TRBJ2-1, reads DTGVSQNPRHKITKRGQNVTFRCDPISEHNRLYWYRQTLGQGPEFLTYFQNEAQLEKSRLLSDRFSAERPKGSFSTLEIQRTEQGDSAMYLCASSPELYRKFFGPGTRLTVL.

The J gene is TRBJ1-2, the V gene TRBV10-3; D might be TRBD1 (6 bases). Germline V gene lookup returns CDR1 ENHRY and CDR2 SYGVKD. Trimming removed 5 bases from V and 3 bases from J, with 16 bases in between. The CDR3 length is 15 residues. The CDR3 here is CAISTTGGGDYGYTF. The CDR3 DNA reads TGTGCCATCAGTACGACAGGAGGGGGGGACTATGGCTACACCTTC.

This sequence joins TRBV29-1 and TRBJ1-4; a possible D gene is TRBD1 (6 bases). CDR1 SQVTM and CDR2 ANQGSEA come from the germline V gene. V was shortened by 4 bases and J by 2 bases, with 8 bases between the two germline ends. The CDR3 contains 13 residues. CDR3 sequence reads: CSVVQGTNEKLFF. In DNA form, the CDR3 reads TGCAGCGTTGTACAGGGTACTAATGAAAAACTGTTTTTT.

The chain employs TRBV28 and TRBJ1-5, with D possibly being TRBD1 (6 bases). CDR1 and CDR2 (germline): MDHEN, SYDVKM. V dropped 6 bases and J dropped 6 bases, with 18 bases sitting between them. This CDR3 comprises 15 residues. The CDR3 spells CASSSTQGNGQPQHF. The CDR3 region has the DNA TGTGCCAGCAGCTCTACCCAGGGGAACGGTCAGCCCCAGCATTTT.

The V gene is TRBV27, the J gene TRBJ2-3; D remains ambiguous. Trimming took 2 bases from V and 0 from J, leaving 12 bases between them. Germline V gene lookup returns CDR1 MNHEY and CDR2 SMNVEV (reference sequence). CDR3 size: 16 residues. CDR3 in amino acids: CASSLGSAVSTDTQYF. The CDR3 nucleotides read TGTGCCAGCAGTTTAGGTTCCGCAGTTAGCACAGATACGCAGTATTTT.

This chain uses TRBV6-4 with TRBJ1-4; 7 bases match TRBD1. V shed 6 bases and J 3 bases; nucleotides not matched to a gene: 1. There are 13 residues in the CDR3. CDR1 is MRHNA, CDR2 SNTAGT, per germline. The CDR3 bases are TGTGCCAGCAGGGGACAGCCTAATGAAAAACTGTTTTTT. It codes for CASRGQPNEKLFF.

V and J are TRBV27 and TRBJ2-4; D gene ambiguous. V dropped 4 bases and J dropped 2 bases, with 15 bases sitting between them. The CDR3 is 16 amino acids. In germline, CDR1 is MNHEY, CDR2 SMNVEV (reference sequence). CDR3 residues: CASSSQDLGTKNIQYF. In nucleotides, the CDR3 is TGTGCCAGCAGTTCCCAGGACCTTGGGACCAAAAACATTCAGTACTTC.

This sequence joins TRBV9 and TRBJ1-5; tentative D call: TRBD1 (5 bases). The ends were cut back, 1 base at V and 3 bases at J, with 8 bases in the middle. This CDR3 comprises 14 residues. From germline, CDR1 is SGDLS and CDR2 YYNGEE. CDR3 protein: CASSVQGVNQPQHF. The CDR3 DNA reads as TGTGCCAGCAGCGTACAGGGTGTCAATCAGCCCCAGCATTTT. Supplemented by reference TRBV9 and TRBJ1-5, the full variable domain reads DSGVTQTPKHLITATGQRVTLRCSPRSGDLSVYWYQQSLDQGLQFLIQYYNGEERAKGNILERFSAQQFPDLHSELNLSSLELGDSALYFCASSVQGVNQPQHFGDGTRLSIL.

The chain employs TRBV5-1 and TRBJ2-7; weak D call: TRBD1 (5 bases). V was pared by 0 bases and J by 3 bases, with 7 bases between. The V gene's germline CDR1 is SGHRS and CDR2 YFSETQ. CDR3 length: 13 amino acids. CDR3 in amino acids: CASSLAGFYEQYF. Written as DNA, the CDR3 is TGCGCCAGCAGCTTGGCAGGGTTCTACGAGCAGTACTTC.

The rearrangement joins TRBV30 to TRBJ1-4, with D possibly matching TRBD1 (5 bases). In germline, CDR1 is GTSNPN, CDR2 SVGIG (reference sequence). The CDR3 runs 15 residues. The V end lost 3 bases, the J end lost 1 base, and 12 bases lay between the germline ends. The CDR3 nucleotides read TGTGCCTGGAGCGCAGGGCTGGGAACTAATGAAAAACTGTTTTTT. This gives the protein CAWSAGLGTNEKLFF.

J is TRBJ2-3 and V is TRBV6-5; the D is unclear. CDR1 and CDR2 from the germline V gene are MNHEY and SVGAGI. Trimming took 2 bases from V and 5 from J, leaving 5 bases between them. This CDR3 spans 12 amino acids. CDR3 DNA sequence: TGTGCCAGCAGTTACATGGGAGATACGCAGTATTTT. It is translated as CASSYMGDTQYF.

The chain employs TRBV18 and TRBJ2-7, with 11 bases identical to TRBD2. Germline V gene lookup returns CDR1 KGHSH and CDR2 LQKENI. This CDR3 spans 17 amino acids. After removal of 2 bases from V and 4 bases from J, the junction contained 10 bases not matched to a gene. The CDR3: CASSPTGLAGGPYEQYF. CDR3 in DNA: TGTGCCAGCTCACCAACAGGATTAGCGGGAGGGCCATACGAGCAGTACTTC.